The clone carrying this T cell receptor (beta chain) has more than one count but fewer than ten. What it binds is unknown. Alongside a J-beta primer mix, a sample-barcoded 5' primer served in a second PCR lasting about 7 to 11 cycles. A single record per CDR3 protein comes from TCRdb applying MiXCR to the 5' RACE reads. The sample holds 920,000 or so distinct CDR3 sequences, 40% to 50% seen once. The data stem from a study of blood T cells in healthy people across ages. Study-level background: When template switching was applied, about one barcoded beta molecule was captured per two T cells. Study-wide findings and caveats: More naive CD4+ cells and higher diversity marked long-lived donors relative to aged donors. Naive and antigen-experienced cells were not separated, limiting conclusive comparison. Measured against age, TCR beta diversity per million T cells decreased in a roughly linear manner.

The length of the CDR3 is 14 residues. V lost 0 bases to trimming and J lost 7 bases, with 12 bases between them. CDR1 MNHNS and CDR2 SASEGT come from the germline V gene. The source of this sequence is a woman aged 55-75 years in good health. Material: blood. V usage is TRBV6-1 and J usage is TRBJ2-5; D tentatively fits TRBD1 or TRBD2 (5 bases each). For the CDR3, the DNA is TGTGCCAGCAGTGAAGCAGGGACCAAGCGGACCCAGTACTTC. Its protein is CASSEAGTKRTQYF.